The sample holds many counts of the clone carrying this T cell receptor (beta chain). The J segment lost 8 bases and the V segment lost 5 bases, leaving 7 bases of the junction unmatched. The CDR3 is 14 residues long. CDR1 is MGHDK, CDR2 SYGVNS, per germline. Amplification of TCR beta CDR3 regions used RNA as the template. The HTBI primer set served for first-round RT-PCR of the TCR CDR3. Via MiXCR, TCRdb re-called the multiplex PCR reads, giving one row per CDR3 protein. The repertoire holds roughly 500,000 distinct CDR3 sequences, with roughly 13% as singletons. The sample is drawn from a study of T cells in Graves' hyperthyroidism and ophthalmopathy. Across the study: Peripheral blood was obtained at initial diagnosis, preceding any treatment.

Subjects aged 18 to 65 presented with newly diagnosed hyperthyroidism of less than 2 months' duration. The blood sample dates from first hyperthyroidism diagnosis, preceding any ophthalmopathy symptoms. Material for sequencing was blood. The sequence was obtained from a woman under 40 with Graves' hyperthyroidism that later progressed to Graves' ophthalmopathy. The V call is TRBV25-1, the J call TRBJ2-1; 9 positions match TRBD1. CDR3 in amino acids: CASSPRDRVDEQFF. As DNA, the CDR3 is TGTGCCAGCAGTCCCCGGGACAGGGTCGATGAGCAGTTCTTC.